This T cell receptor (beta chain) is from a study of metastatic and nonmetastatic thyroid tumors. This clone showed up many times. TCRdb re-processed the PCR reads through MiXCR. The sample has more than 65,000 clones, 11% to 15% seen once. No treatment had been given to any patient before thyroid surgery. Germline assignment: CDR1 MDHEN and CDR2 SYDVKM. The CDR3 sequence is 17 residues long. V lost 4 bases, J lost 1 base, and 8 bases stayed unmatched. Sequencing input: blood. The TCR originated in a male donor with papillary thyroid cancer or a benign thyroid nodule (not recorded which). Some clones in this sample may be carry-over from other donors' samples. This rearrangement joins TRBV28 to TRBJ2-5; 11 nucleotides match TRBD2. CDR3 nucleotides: TGTGCCAGCAGTTGGGGAGGGGGACTAGCGGTCCAAGAGACCCAGTACTTC. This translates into CASSWGGGLAVQETQYF.